A selection of T cell receptor beta chains follows, all from one sample in a study of blood T cells in healthy people across ages. TCRdb called the 5' RACE reads again in MiXCR, with one record for every CDR3 protein. The sample has more than 900,000 distinct CDR3 sequences, roughly 29% seen once. These data were also filed under a second study, of T cells of mothers and their children.

The sample taken for sequencing was blood. Receptor source: a woman in her forties in good health. CDR3s leave out the opening cysteine and the closing phenylalanine or tryptophan.

>TRBV28|TRBJ2-1|15
ASSLNSGVPSHNEQF
>TRBV3-1|TRBJ2-7|14
ASSQLLARIQGEQY
>TRBV27|TRBJ2-1|14
ASSLSGGNSYNEQF
>TRBV9|TRBJ1-2|13
ASSPPGAGGYGYT
>TRBV3-1|TRBJ1-1|15
ASNPTGIIKGRSEAF
>TRBV4-1|TRBJ1-2|14
ASSQSAQIGVYGYT
>TRBV7-2|TRBJ2-1|14
ASSLVVGTRSNEQF
>TRBV7-6|TRBJ2-2|15
ASSLDNQGRGTGELF
>TRBV28|TRBJ2-7|13
ASSLRAESSYEQY
>TRBV29-1|TRBJ2-1|11
SVEGQGRSEQF
>TRBV27|TRBJ2-3|12
ATLALAGSDTQY
>TRBV30|TRBJ2-7|12
AWSIGTGGYEQY
>TRBV20-1|TRBJ1-1|11
SARARGRAEAF
>TRBV12-3/TRBV12-4|TRBJ1-6|11
ASSSYEGAPLH
>TRBV5-6|TRBJ2-5|14
ASSWTQGILQETQY
>TRBV6-5|TRBJ1-4|11
ASSPGQPRELF
>TRBV7-3|TRBJ2-1|13
ASSLTPSPGQGQF
>TRBV5-1|TRBJ2-1|14
ASSFMGGNYQETQF
>TRBV20-1|TRBJ2-1|10
SANRGENEQF
>TRBV9|TRBJ1-1|13
AGSPGQFTHTEAF
>TRBV9|TRBJ2-1|14
AGSQHRSLPAAEQF
>TRBV29-1|TRBJ1-6|11
SVGTGGNSPLH
>TRBV7-2|TRBJ2-7|13
ASSFGTRASYEQY
>TRBV9|TRBJ2-7|13
ASSPYGAGRYEQY
>TRBV7-9|TRBJ2-1|11
ASSLGIQGEQF
>TRBV28|TRBJ2-2|14
ASSSSRVAGTGELF
>TRBV5-1|TRBJ1-2|12
ASTMDGGTYGYT
>TRBV20-1|TRBJ1-6|13
SAFNGQPNNSPLH
>TRBV20-1|TRBJ1-5|9
SATRDQPQH
>TRBV12-3/TRBV12-4|TRBJ2-3|14
ASSPGTSWKPDTQY
>TRBV6-6|TRBJ1-1|11
ASREQGATEAF
>TRBV18|TRBJ2-7|11
ASSPPNSYEQY
>TRBV2|TRBJ2-7|11
ASSEARPYEQY
>TRBV3-1|TRBJ1-2|14
ASSQDPTGRSYGYT
>TRBV5-1|TRBJ2-3|12
ATRLAGDTDTQY
>TRBV5-6|TRBJ1-5|13
ASTQQGHSNQPQH
>TRBV2|TRBJ2-7|12
ASSEGGSTYEQY
>TRBV28|TRBJ1-6|16
ASSPNSATGLENSPLH
>TRBV9|TRBJ2-5|11
ASARGRQETQY
>TRBV7-9|TRBJ1-1|12
ASSPISGMAEAF
>TRBV5-1|TRBJ2-1|11
AGSQGTYNEQF
>TRBV3-1|TRBJ2-7|13
ASSSWTGSSYEQY
>TRBV29-1|TRBJ2-7|11
SVDRGSGYEQY
>TRBV19|-|11
ASRRRDAYEQY
>TRBV9|TRBJ2-3|14
ASSVGLARSTDTQY
>TRBV28|TRBJ2-7|10
ASSFVSDEQY
>TRBV20-1|TRBJ1-5|11
SARREGNQPQH
>TRBV7-7|TRBJ2-1|13
ASSSTGGPWDEQF
>TRBV2|TRBJ1-1|14
ASRRGQGRGNTEAF
>TRBV12-3/TRBV12-4|TRBJ2-7|13
ASSFQHVSSYEQY
>TRBV5-1|TRBJ2-3|12
ASSLGAPTDTQY
>TRBV2|TRBJ1-5|13
ASSEGGVGSQPQH